These 25 T cell receptor beta chains originate from one sample sequenced in a study of blood T cells in healthy people across ages. Sample-barcoded 5' priming and a J-beta primer mix drove a second PCR of roughly 6 to 12 cycles. TCRdb re-derived calls from the 5' RACE reads in MiXCR, one entry per CDR3 protein. This table holds fewer than 900,000 distinct CDR3 sequences, roughly 35% found once. Sequencing used blood. These receptors all stem from a young man in good health.

Many counts were recorded for this clonotype. The chain carries TRBV29-1 and TRBJ1-2; possible D gene TRBD1, 5 bases. The V gene lost 3 bases and the J gene lost 3 bases, with 11 bases spanning the gap. In germline, CDR1 is SQVTM, CDR2 ANQGSEA. The CDR3 consists of 13 residues. CDR3 DNA: TGCAGCGTTGACACAGGCGACTACTATGGCTACACCTTC. It translates to CSVDTGDYYGYTF. The full variable domain, rest sourced from reference TRBV29-1 and TRBJ1-2, is SAVISQKPSRDICQRGTSLTIQCQVDSQVTMMFWYRQQPGQSLTLIATANQGSEATYESGFVIDKFPISRPNLTFSTLTVSNMSPEDSSIYLCSVDTGDYYGYTFGSGTRLTVV.

Worth noting for this clonotype: A much larger clonotype is one base distant, so this may be a read error. CDR3 sequence reads: CASSYGVSYEQCF. The CDR3 DNA reads as TGTGCCAGCAGTTACGGGGTATCCTACGAGCAGTGCTTC. The chain is built from TRBV6-5 and TRBJ2-7, with D uncertain. Germline lookup yields CDR1 MNHEY and CDR2 SVGAGI. The CDR3 is 13 amino acids.

Details on this clonotype: A much larger clone sits a single nucleotide away, making a read error possible. V is TRBV4-3 and J is TRBJ2-1; D assignment may be TRBD1 or TRBD2 (5 bases each). The CDR3 extends over 16 amino acids. Per germline, CDR1 LGHNA and CDR2 YSLEER. Between the trimmed V and J ends, which lost 4 bases and 5 bases, there was a span of 18 bases. DNA for the CDR3: TGCGCCAGCAGCCGCGGACCGGGACGGGGAAACAATGAGCAGTTCTTC. Its protein product is CASSRGPGRGNNEQFF.

The chain links TRBV25-1 to TRBJ2-1; D is uncertain. Germline CDR1 reads MGHDK; CDR2 reads SYGVNS. CDR3 size: 11 residues. The ends were cut back, 3 bases at V and 13 bases at J, with 10 bases in the middle. CDR3 bases: TGTGCCAGCAGTGATATGGAGACCCAGTTCTTC. As protein: CASSDMETQFF.

The chain employs TRBV5-1 and TRBJ2-1, with TRBD2 matching over 7 bases. Germline V CDR1 and CDR2: SGHRS, YFSETQ. The CDR3 length is 14 residues. Trimming took 3 bases from V and 5 from J; bases not matched to a gene: 5. CDR3 DNA: TGCGCCAGCAGCTACGGGACTACAGACAATGAGCAGTTCTTC. Its translation: CASSYGTTDNEQFF.

Regarding this clonotype: A much larger clone differs by one base, so this may be a read error. The genes are TRBV20-1 and TRBJ1-2; D unclear. This CDR3 comprises 11 residues. The V gene's germline CDR1 is DFQATT and CDR2 SNEGSKA (reference sequence). This CDR3 is CSAGSSNGHTF. The CDR3 region has the DNA TGCAGTGCTGGATCCTCGAATGGCCACACCTTC.

In DNA, the CDR3 is TGTGCCAGCTCACCACAGCAGCGTAACCAAGAGACCCAGTACTTC. The encoded protein is CASSPQQRNQETQYF. The gene calls are TRBV18 and TRBJ2-5, with D uncertain. The V gene lost 1 base and the J gene lost 0 bases, with 9 bases spanning the gap. This CDR3 region has 15 residues. The germline V gene encodes CDR1 KGHSH and CDR2 LQKENI.

The chain joins TRBV6-2 or TRBV6-3 to TRBJ2-4; 8 bases fit TRBD1. With the DNA end fitting TRBJ2-7 better, the J assignment may be wrong. There are 15 residues in the CDR3. Per germline, CDR1 MNHEY and CDR2 SVGEGT. The CDR3 coding sequence is TGTGCCAGCAGTTACGTCCGGGACAGGTACTACGAGCAGTACTTC. This translates into CASSYVRDRYYEQYF.

Notes on this clonotype: Mismatch with germline at one junction end may stem from a read error. The V call is TRBV10-3, the J call TRBJ2-2, with TRBD1 matching over 7 bases. CDR3 length: 16 residues. Germline V gene data show CDR1 as ENHRY and CDR2 as SYGVKD. The CDR3 region is CVISESDRVNTGELFF. CDR3 DNA sequence: TGTGTCATCAGTGAGAGTGACAGGGTGAACACCGGGGAGCTGTTTTTT.

This clonotype was seen a handful of times. The chain links TRBV5-5 to TRBJ1-2; D may be TRBD1 (5 bases). Trimming removed 4 bases from V and 5 bases from J, with 15 bases in between. Per germline, CDR1 SGHKS and CDR2 YYEKEE (reference sequence). There are 14 residues in the CDR3. The CDR3 bases are TGTGCCAGCAGCCTAAGATGGGGCGAGTATGGCTACACCTTC. It yields the protein CASSLRWGEYGYTF.

In its sample, this clonotype was seen a few times. This sequence joins TRBV7-2 and TRBJ2-7, with TRBD2 identical over 7 bases. This CDR3 contains 16 residues. The V and J ends lost 2 bases and 2 bases, in that order; junction bases with no gene match: 9. Germline V gene sequence: CDR1 SGHTA, CDR2 FQGNSA. CDR3 sequence (DNA): TGTGCCAGCAGCTTATCCGGCGGGGGAGGCACCTACGAGCAGTACTTC. Residues: CASSLSGGGGTYEQYF.

The table lists this clonotype with a few counts. The rearrangement links TRBV27 to TRBJ2-7, with D tentatively TRBD2 (6 bases). Trimming stripped 2 bases from V and 7 bases from J, with 18 bases between. This CDR3 contains 15 residues. Germline CDR1 is MNHEY and CDR2 is SMNVEV (reference sequence). This CDR3 reads CASSLAWVARGEQYF. CDR3 DNA sequence: TGTGCCAGCAGTTTAGCGTGGGTAGCGCGGGGTGAGCAGTACTTC.

This clonotype was seen only a few times. V gene TRBV27 combines with J gene TRBJ2-2; possibly TRBD2 for D (5 bases). The CDR3 sequence is 13 residues long. Germline assignment: CDR1 MNHEY and CDR2 SMNVEV (reference sequence). V shed 6 bases and J shed 4 bases, with 9 bases lying between them. CDR3 nucleotides: TGTGCCAGCAGCCCGGACTTCACCGGGGAGCTGTTTTTT. Amino acid sequence: CASSPDFTGELFF.

Note on this clonotype: Its ends do not fully match the called genes, so a read error is possible. The gene calls are TRBV9 and TRBJ2-3; D may be TRBD2 (6 bases). Per germline, CDR1 SGDLS and CDR2 YYNGEE. This CDR3 contains 12 residues. CDR3 DNA sequence: TGTGCCTGCAGCGCGGAACGGGGGACGCAGTATTTT. As protein: CACSAERGTQYF.

This clonotype has only a few counts. V is TRBV7-9 and J is TRBJ1-5, with D possibly matching TRBD1 (6 bases). The CDR3 length is 13 residues. Germline values: CDR1 SEHNR, CDR2 FQNEAQ (reference sequence). Trimming stripped 5 bases from V and 4 bases from J, with 9 bases between. Here the CDR3 reads CASSGQLNQPQHF. The CDR3 nucleotides are TGTGCCAGCAGCGGACAGCTAAATCAGCCCCAGCATTTT.

Notes on this clonotype: This may be a read error, as it is one base from a much larger clone. The chain uses TRBV7-2 and TRBJ2-7, with 7 bases fitting TRBD2. Trimming cost V 5 bases and J 7 bases; bases outside gene matches: 11. This CDR3 has 14 amino acids. In germline, CDR1 is SGHTA, CDR2 FQGNSA. DNA for the CDR3: TGTGCCAGCAGCCCAACTAGCGACTGGAATGAGCAGTACTTC. Its protein is CASSPTSDWNEQYF. Filled out from reference TRBV7-2 and TRBJ2-7, the complete variable domain reads GAGVSQSPSNKVTEKGKDVELRCDPISGHTALYWYRQSLGQGLEFLIYFQGNSAPDKSGLPSDRFSAERTGGSVSTLTIQRTQQEDSAVYLCASSPTSDWNEQYFGPGTRLTVT.

On this clonotype: This may be a read error: a much more frequent sequence differs by one nucleotide. This chain joins TRBV10-3 and TRBJ2-7; D might be TRBD1 (5 bases). Germline V CDR1 and CDR2: ENHRY, SYGVKD. The CDR3 runs 14 residues. In DNA, the CDR3 is TGTGCCATCGGTGAGTCTTGGCAGGGCTACGAGCAGTACTTC. Its translation: CAIGESWQGYEQYF.

The chain joins TRBV15 to TRBJ2-5, with unresolved D. There are 15 residues in the CDR3. CDR1 and CDR2 (germline): LNHNV, YYDKDF (reference sequence). Trimming cost V 3 bases and J 2 bases, with 13 bases left between them. The CDR3 protein is CATSRVPGSQETQYF. The CDR3 nucleotides are TGTGCCACCAGCAGGGTCCCAGGCAGTCAAGAGACCCAGTACTTC.

This clonotype showed up many times. J is TRBJ2-3 and V is TRBV12-3 or TRBV12-4; D possibly corresponds to TRBD2 (6 bases). The germline V and J ends were trimmed by 6 bases and 0 bases, with 13 bases remaining between them. CDR3 length: 15 residues. CDR3 protein: CASSPGVSSTDTQYF. DNA for the CDR3: TGTGCCAGCAGCCCGGGGGTCTCTAGCACAGATACGCAGTATTTT.

The chain has TRBV29-1 and TRBJ2-5; D may correspond to TRBD1 or TRBD2 (6 bases each). The CDR3 covers 14 residues. Trimming left V 2 bases short and J 11 bases short, with 21 bases between. The germline gives CDR1 SQVTM, CDR2 ANQGSEA. The CDR3 region is CSVESNGGDNEQYF. Written as DNA, the CDR3 is TGCAGCGTTGAATCTAACGGGGGCGACAATGAGCAGTACTTC.

This chain links TRBV7-2 with TRBJ2-5, with 7 bases fitting TRBD2. The CDR3 runs to 18 residues. Trimming removed 1 base from V and 0 bases from J; junction bases left unmatched: 11. The germline CDR1 and CDR2 sequences are SGHTA and FQGNSA. The CDR3 DNA is TGTGCCAGCAGCTTAGATCAGCGGGGTGAGACTAACCAAGAGACCCAGTACTTC. It is translated as CASSLDQRGETNQETQYF.

This chain's CDR3 is CASSVDRGNSPLHF. CDR3 in DNA: TGTGCCAGCAGTGTGGACAGGGGAAATTCACCCCTCCACTTT. This rearrangement joins TRBV27 to TRBJ1-6, with 9 bases matching TRBD1. This CDR3 has 14 amino acids. Germline lookup yields CDR1 MNHEY and CDR2 SMNVEV (reference sequence). V lost 5 bases to trimming and J lost 7 bases; unmatched junction nucleotides: 3.

This clonotype was counted ten times or more. The chain links TRBV12-3 or TRBV12-4 to TRBJ2-3, with D uncertain. The CDR3 length is 15 residues. V lost 3 bases and J lost 2, with 12 bases in between. Here the CDR3 DNA reads TGTGCCAGCAGTTTCCCCGGACGGAACACAGATACGCAGTATTTT. Translating gives CASSFPGRNTDTQYF.

Written as DNA, the CDR3 is TGTGCCAGCAGCCCCGCCCCAGGGTGGGGGCAGTACTTC. Translation: CASSPAPGWGQYF. The chain employs TRBV6-6 and TRBJ2-7; the D gene is possibly TRBD1 (5 bases). Trimming stripped 6 bases from V and 9 bases from J, with 18 bases between. The CDR3 runs to 13 residues. Germline V lookup: CDR1 MNHNY, CDR2 SVGAGI (reference sequence).

The chain carries TRBV11-2 and TRBJ2-5, with 8 bases aligning to TRBD2. The end of the DNA aligns better with TRBJ2-7, so the J call may be wrong. Germline V gene data show CDR1 as SGHAT and CDR2 as FQNNGV. CDR3 size: 16 residues. The CDR3 DNA reads as TGTGCCAGCAGCCCTAGGGATAGCGGGGAATTCTACGAGCAGTACTTC. Translated: CASSPRDSGEFYEQYF.